Listed here are 11 T cell receptor beta chains from one sample, sequenced in a study of memory CD8 T cells in hepatitis C reinfection. Time point denoted: peak reinfection, 3 to 8 weeks after reinfection detection. TCR sequencing was done directly ex vivo on sorted cells, without expansion in vitro. The data were produced by immunoSEQ multiplex PCR, yet TCRdb's version contains in-frame clones alone and is incomplete. This repertoire shows fewer than 50,000 clones, around 89% found once; its top ten account for approximately 1.2%. The sequenced sample was naive CD8+ T cells sorted from blood. These receptors were taken from a man younger than 35 with hepatitis C virus infection.

The chain employs TRBV4-1 and TRBJ1-1; D perhaps matches TRBD1 (6 bases). The germline CDR1 and CDR2 sequences are MGHRA and YSYEKL. V was cut by 3 bases and J by 6 bases, with 11 bases left in between. This CDR3 spans 13 amino acids. Here the CDR3 reads CASSHTGFSEAFF. The CDR3 nucleotides are TGCGCCAGCAGCCATACAGGGTTCTCTGAAGCTTTCTTT.

CDR3 sequence: CASSQVGGQGYEQYF. CDR3 bases: TGCGCCAGCAGCCAAGTCGGGGGACAGGGTTACGAGCAGTACTTC. This chain connects TRBV4-1 to TRBJ2-7; 9 bases are a match to TRBD1. CDR3 length equals 15 residues. Trimming took 1 base from V and 4 from J; bases not matched to a gene: 5. Germline V lookup: CDR1 MGHRA, CDR2 YSYEKL.

This chain links TRBV7-8 with TRBJ2-5; TRBD2 might be the D (5 bases). Germline lookup yields CDR1 SGHVS and CDR2 FQNEAQ. The CDR3 contains 14 residues. Trimming took 7 bases from V and 5 from J, leaving 17 bases between them. The CDR3 spells CASTNPFGGETQYF. The CDR3 bases are TGTGCCAGCACCAACCCGTTCGGCGGGGAGACCCAGTACTTC.

The genes are TRBV19 and TRBJ2-5, with D possibly TRBD1 on 6 matching bases. There are 13 residues in the CDR3. V was pared by 10 bases and J by 0 bases, with 12 bases between. Germline CDR1 is LNHDA and CDR2 is SQIVND (reference sequence). CDR3 region: CATGTLYQETQYF. CDR3 bases: TGTGCCACAGGGACATTGTACCAAGAGACCCAGTACTTC.

Turning to this clone: Other nucleotide sequences in the sample specify the same CDR3. This chain links TRBV7-9 with TRBJ2-3; TRBD2 agrees at 7 bases. Germline lookup yields CDR1 SEHNR and CDR2 FQNEAQ (reference sequence). The length of the CDR3 is 17 residues. Germline trimming cut 2 bases from V and 0 bases from J; bases unmatched to any gene: 8. CDR3 in DNA: TGTGCCAGCAGCTTACCACCTCGGGAGGTTAGCACAGATACGCAGTATTTT. Translation: CASSLPPREVSTDTQYF.

The chain couples TRBV14 to TRBJ2-2; 8 bases fit TRBD2. The length of the CDR3 is 15 residues. Germline V gives CDR1 SGHDN, CDR2 FVKESK. Germline trimming cut 0 bases from V and 6 bases from J; bases unmatched to any gene: 3. The CDR3 spells CASSQDRGLAGELFF. For the CDR3, the DNA is TGTGCCAGCAGCCAAGATCGGGGACTAGCCGGGGAGCTGTTTTTT.

The chain recombines TRBV18 with TRBJ2-7; 9 nucleotides match TRBD1. The J segment lost 5 bases and the V segment lost 2 bases, leaving 4 bases of the junction unmatched. The CDR3 is made up of 14 amino acids. CDR1 and CDR2 from the germline V gene are KGHSH and LQKENI. CDR3 DNA: TGTGCCAGCTCACCATGGGGGACAGGGAACGAGCAGTACTTC. Protein: CASSPWGTGNEQYF.

V usage is TRBV28 and J usage is TRBJ2-7; 8 bases line up with TRBD2. Germline CDR1 reads MDHEN; CDR2 reads SYDVKM. This CDR3 is 14 amino acids long. The junction had 8 bases not matched to a gene; V was cut back by 6 bases and J by 4 bases. The CDR3 bases are TGTGCCAGCAGACTGGCGGGAGGAGGGTACGAGCAGTACTTC. Translating gives CASRLAGGGYEQYF.

This chain links TRBV7-6 with TRBJ2-3; 12 bases match TRBD1. The germline CDR1 and CDR2 sequences are SGHVS and FNYEAQ. V shed 1 base, J shed 4 bases, and the junction held 3 bases outside the gene matches. The CDR3 sequence is 16 residues long. The CDR3 region is CASSLVGTGGSDTQYF. In DNA form, the CDR3 reads TGTGCCAGCAGCTTAGTGGGGACAGGGGGCTCAGATACGCAGTATTTT.

This clone was seen more than once but under ten times. The chain couples TRBV4-3 to TRBJ2-1; a possible D gene is TRBD1 (6 bases). The germline CDR1 and CDR2 sequences are LGHNA and YSLEER. The ends were cut back, 1 base at V and 5 bases at J, with 15 bases in the middle. This CDR3 comprises 16 residues. The CDR3 loop reads CASSQAGAQANNEQFF. CDR3 in DNA: TGCGCCAGCAGCCAAGCAGGGGCACAGGCCAACAATGAGCAGTTCTTC.

The chain employs TRBV5-1 and TRBJ2-7, with 8 bases aligning to TRBD1. J was trimmed by 1 base and V by 2 bases; bases with no gene match: 2. The CDR3 runs 14 residues. In germline, CDR1 is SGHRS, CDR2 YFSETQ. CDR3 in DNA: TGCGCCAGCAGCTTAGGACAGGGTTCCTACGAGCAGTACTTC. It codes for CASSLGQGSYEQYF.